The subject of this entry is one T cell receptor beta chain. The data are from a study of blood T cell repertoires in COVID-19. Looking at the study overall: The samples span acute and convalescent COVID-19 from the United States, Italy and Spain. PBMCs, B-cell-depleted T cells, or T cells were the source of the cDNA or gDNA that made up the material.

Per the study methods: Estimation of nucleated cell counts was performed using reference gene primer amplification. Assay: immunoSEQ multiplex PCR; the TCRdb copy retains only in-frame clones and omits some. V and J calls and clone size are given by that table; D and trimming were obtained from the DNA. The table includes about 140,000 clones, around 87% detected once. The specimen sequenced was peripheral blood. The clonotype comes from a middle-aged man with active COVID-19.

The CDR3 here is CASTTSGLPSSYNEQFF. DNA for the CDR3: TGTGCCAGCACGACTAGCGGGCTCCCTAGCTCCTACAATGAGCAGTTCTTC. The chain joins TRBV9 to TRBJ2-1; 10 bases line up with TRBD2. Trimming took 6 bases from V and 0 from J; bases not matched to a gene: 9. Per the germline V gene, CDR1 is SGDLS and CDR2 is YYNGEE. CDR3 length equals 17 residues.